A selection of T cell receptor beta chains follows, all from one sample in a study of OX40 agonist ivuxolimab in advanced cancers. Libraries were prepared by immunoSEQ multiplex PCR; TCRdb keeps only in-frame clonotypes and omits some of them. Of some 63,000 clones listed, 70% to 90% are singletons. Material: CD4+ or CD8+ T cells sorted from blood, obtained in a trial of the OX40 agonist ivuxolimab. The receptors stem from an adult with an advanced solid tumor such as melanoma, head and neck, liver or kidney cancer. The CDR3 runs from the conserved cysteine through the conserved F or W. Fields, in order: J gene, V gene, clone size, D gene, CDR3 DNA, CDR3 protein. The D gene is left open where the match is weak. Expanded clones get a size class; other rows say once, few or many, or leave the size out.

J: TRBJ2-7
V: TRBV7-8
size: .
D: TRBD2
DNA: TGTGCCAGCAGCTTAGCGCGGACTAGCAGCGGGCCCTCCTACGAGCAGTACTTC
CDR3: CASSLARTSSGPSYEQYF

J: TRBJ1-1
V: TRBV5-1
size: .
D: .
DNA: TGCGCCAGCAGGCCAGGCGAGTCCACTGAAGCTTTCTTT
CDR3: CASRPGESTEAFF

J: TRBJ2-5
V: TRBV28
size: .
D: .
DNA: TGTGCCAGCAGTACGAACCCCGGGCGGGAGACCCAGTACTTC
CDR3: CASSTNPGRETQYF

J: TRBJ2-3
V: TRBV27
size: .
D: .
DNA: TGTGCCAGCACGGACACAGATACGCAGTATTTT
CDR3: CASTDTDTQYF

J: TRBJ2-1
V: TRBV19
size: .
D: .
DNA: TGTGCCAGTAGTGGGGCAGTCTACAATGAGCAGTTCTTC
CDR3: CASSGAVYNEQFF

J: TRBJ1-1
V: TRBV7-9
size: few
D: .
DNA: TGTGCCAGCAGCGTTGAAGTGGTAACTGAAGCTTTCTTT
CDR3: CASSVEVVTEAFF

J: TRBJ2-7
V: TRBV10-3
size: .
D: TRBD1
DNA: TGTGCCATCAGTGGGACAGGGGCCGAGGACGAGCAGTACTTC
CDR3: CAISGTGAEDEQYF

J: TRBJ2-3
V: TRBV5-5
size: .
D: .
DNA: TGTGCCAGCAGCGGAGGTAGTACCTCTAGCACAGATACGCAGTATTTT
CDR3: CASSGGSTSSTDTQYF

J: TRBJ2-1
V: TRBV4-3
size: .
D: .
DNA: TGCGCCAGCAGCCACCGCAGGGGGGTTAATGAGCAGTTCTTC
CDR3: CASSHRRGVNEQFF

J: TRBJ1-1
V: TRBV10-2
size: .
D: TRBD1
DNA: TGCGCCAGCAGTGAGCCCCGGACAGGGCGTGGAACTGAAGCTTTCTTT
CDR3: CASSEPRTGRGTEAFF

J: TRBJ2-5
V: TRBV6-1
size: .
D: .
DNA: TGTGCCAGCAGTGAAACAGGGAGAGGGGAGACCCAGTACTTC
CDR3: CASSETGRGETQYF

J: TRBJ2-1
V: TRBV19
size: .
D: .
DNA: TGTGCCAGTAGTATTACAGGTACCGCCGTAAGTGAGCAGTTCTTC
CDR3: CASSITGTAVSEQFF

J: TRBJ2-7
V: TRBV5-6
size: .
D: TRBD2
DNA: TGTGCCAGCAGCTCGAGCGTTGGGACTAACTACGAGCAGTACTTC
CDR3: CASSSSVGTNYEQYF

J: TRBJ1-2
V: TRBV5-1
size: .
D: TRBD1
DNA: TGCGCCAGCAGCTCGGACAGGGTTAGTTATGGCTACACCTTC
CDR3: CASSSDRVSYGYTF

J: TRBJ2-7
V: TRBV9
size: .
D: TRBD1
DNA: TGTGCCAGCAGCGTGGCTACAGGGGCGTACGAGCAGTACTTC
CDR3: CASSVATGAYEQYF

J: TRBJ2-2
V: TRBV9
size: .
D: .
DNA: TGTGCCAGCAGCGTAGGTCGCGGACAAGTGGGGAGTAACACCGGGGAGCTGTTTTTT
CDR3: CASSVGRGQVGSNTGELFF

J: TRBJ2-1
V: TRBV5-4
size: .
D: TRBD2
DNA: TGTGCCAGCAGCTTGCCACTAGCGGGCCCCTTGTACAATGAGCAGTTCTTC
CDR3: CASSLPLAGPLYNEQFF

J: TRBJ1-1
V: TRBV9
size: once
D: TRBD1
DNA: TGTGCCAGCAGCGTAGGAGGCGCGAGGGGGCCCAGGATGAACACTGAAGCTTTCTTT
CDR3: CASSVGGARGPRMNTEAFF

J: TRBJ1-3
V: TRBV2
size: .
D: .
DNA: TGTGCCAGCAGTCCTGGGACTGGAAACACCATATATTTT
CDR3: CASSPGTGNTIYF

J: TRBJ2-7
V: TRBV5-1
size: .
D: TRBD1
DNA: TGCGCCAGCAGCCCCTCCCGACAGGGGGGCGAGCAGTACTTC
CDR3: CASSPSRQGGEQYF

J: TRBJ1-2
V: TRBV29-1
size: .
D: .
DNA: TGCAGCGTGAGGGACCGAGAGGACTATGGCTACACCTTC
CDR3: CSVRDREDYGYTF

J: TRBJ2-7
V: TRBV18
size: .
D: TRBD1
DNA: TGTGCCACTTCCCTTGGACAGGGCTACGAGCAGTACTTC
CDR3: CATSLGQGYEQYF

J: TRBJ1-2
V: TRBV6-5
size: .
D: .
DNA: TGTGCCAGCAGTTACGCGGGCAGGGGTGGCTATGGCTACACCTTC
CDR3: CASSYAGRGGYGYTF

J: TRBJ2-3
V: TRBV19
size: .
D: .
DNA: TGTGCCAGTAGTGCCAGGATCACAGATACGCAGTATTTT
CDR3: CASSARITDTQYF

J: TRBJ2-1
V: TRBV9
size: once
D: TRBD2
DNA: TGTGCCAGCAGCGTAGCTACGACTAGCGGGGTTTCCTTGTACAATGAGCAGTTCTTC
CDR3: CASSVATTSGVSLYNEQFF

J: TRBJ2-2
V: TRBV9
size: .
D: TRBD1
DNA: TGTGCCAGCAGCGTAGCGGGAACAGGGGGCAGGGCCGGGGAGCTGTTTTTT
CDR3: CASSVAGTGGRAGELFF

J: TRBJ2-1
V: TRBV10-1
size: .
D: TRBD2
DNA: TGCGCCAGCAGTGATGGGACTAGCGTTGATGAGCAGTTCTTC
CDR3: CASSDGTSVDEQFF

J: TRBJ2-4
V: TRBV5-4
size: .
D: .
DNA: TGTGCCAGCAGACAGGGTGATGTTCAGTACTTC
CDR3: CASRQGDVQYF

J: TRBJ2-3
V: TRBV2
size: .
D: TRBD2
DNA: TGTGCCAGCAGACCGGGACTAGAGACAGATACGCAGTATTTT
CDR3: CASRPGLETDTQYF

J: TRBJ2-7
V: TRBV9
size: .
D: TRBD2
DNA: TGTGCCAGCAGCGTAGGATTACTGGGACTAGCGGGAGGCGAGCAGTACTTC
CDR3: CASSVGLLGLAGGEQYF

J: TRBJ1-4
V: TRBV5-1
size: .
D: .
DNA: TGCGCCAGCAGCTTGGAGCAGGGGTCCTCGAGGAAACTGTTTTTT
CDR3: CASSLEQGSSRKLFF

J: TRBJ1-5
V: TRBV27
size: .
D: TRBD1
DNA: TGTGCCAGCAGTTTTCTTCAGGGGGTGAAAATGGGGCCCCAGCATTTT
CDR3: CASSFLQGVKMGPQHF

J: TRBJ1-2
V: TRBV6-5
size: .
D: TRBD1
DNA: TGTGCCAGCAGGCAGGGGGCGGACTATGGCTACACCTTC
CDR3: CASRQGADYGYTF

J: TRBJ2-7
V: TRBV2
size: .
D: .
DNA: TGTGCCAGCAATATTTTGGACACCAGCGAGCAGTACTTC
CDR3: CASNILDTSEQYF

J: TRBJ2-2
V: TRBV11-2
size: once
D: TRBD2
DNA: TGTGCCAGCAGCCCGACTAGCGGGTACGGGGAGCTGTTTTTT
CDR3: CASSPTSGYGELFF

J: TRBJ1-4
V: TRBV2
size: .
D: .
DNA: TGTGCCAGCAATTGGGGATCGAATGAAAAACTGTTTTTT
CDR3: CASNWGSNEKLFF

J: TRBJ2-5
V: TRBV2
size: .
D: TRBD2
DNA: TGTGCCAGCGCCGGGACTAGCGGGGTGGAGACCCAGTACTTC
CDR3: CASAGTSGVETQYF

J: TRBJ2-1
V: TRBV19
size: .
D: .
DNA: TGTGCCAGTAGTAGAGACAAGCCACTTTACAATGAGCAGTTCTTC
CDR3: CASSRDKPLYNEQFF

J: TRBJ2-3
V: TRBV7-6
size: .
D: .
DNA: TGTGCCAGCAGCTTAACCGTTGTAGATACGCAGTATTTT
CDR3: CASSLTVVDTQYF

J: TRBJ1-1
V: TRBV18
size: .
D: TRBD1
DNA: TGTGCCAGCTCACGGTCGGACAGGGGGATGACTGAAGCTTTCTTT
CDR3: CASSRSDRGMTEAFF

J: TRBJ1-5
V: TRBV7-2
size: .
D: .
DNA: TGTGCCAGCAGCTTAGAGGTAGGCAGGGACGATCAGCCCCAGCATTTT
CDR3: CASSLEVGRDDQPQHF

J: TRBJ1-1
V: TRBV27
size: .
D: .
DNA: TGTGCCAGCAGTTTACGTTCGGTTAACAGGGTTGCAGCTTTCTTT
CDR3: CASSLRSVNRVAAFF

J: TRBJ2-7
V: TRBV18
size: once
D: .
DNA: TGTGCCAGCTCACCACCTTCTAACTCCTACGAGCAGTACTTC
CDR3: CASSPPSNSYEQYF

J: TRBJ1-2
V: TRBV19
size: .
D: .
DNA: TGTGCCAGTAGGGACGGCCTGGGCTATGGCTACACCTTC
CDR3: CASRDGLGYGYTF

J: TRBJ2-7
V: TRBV11-2
size: few
D: TRBD2
DNA: TGTGCCAGCAGCCCTCAACCCCGGACTAGCGGGAGGAGGGAGAAGTACTTC
CDR3: CASSPQPRTSGRREKYF

J: TRBJ2-7
V: TRBV9
size: once
D: .
DNA: TGTGCCAGCAGCGTAAAGCCGGGCCCACCTTACGAGCAGTACTTC
CDR3: CASSVKPGPPYEQYF

J: TRBJ1-5
V: TRBV2
size: .
D: .
DNA: TGTGCCAGCATGGGGGAGATCAATCAGCCCCAGCATTTT
CDR3: CASMGEINQPQHF

J: TRBJ1-2
V: TRBV27
size: .
D: .
DNA: TGTGCCAGCAGTTTATCAGGGTTCTATGGCTACACCTTC
CDR3: CASSLSGFYGYTF

J: TRBJ1-6
V: TRBV6-5
size: .
D: .
DNA: TGTGCCAGCAACACGGCGATGGGATCACCCCTCCACTTT
CDR3: CASNTAMGSPLHF

J: TRBJ1-2
V: TRBV6-5
size: few
D: TRBD1
DNA: TGTGCCAGCAGAACCCGGACAGGCACCAACTATGGCTACACCTTC
CDR3: CASRTRTGTNYGYTF

J: TRBJ2-4
V: TRBV29-1
size: .
D: .
DNA: TGCAGCGCTAGACAGAAAAACATTCAGTACTTC
CDR3: CSARQKNIQYF

J: TRBJ2-1
V: TRBV11-3
size: .
D: .
DNA: TGTGCCAGCAGCTTAGGAAGGCAGGGGCGTTACAATGAGCAGTTCTTC
CDR3: CASSLGRQGRYNEQFF

J: TRBJ1-5
V: TRBV5-5
size: .
D: TRBD1
DNA: TGTGCCAGCAGCGGGACAGGGGACTCTGGGTTTCCCCAGCATTTT
CDR3: CASSGTGDSGFPQHF